Each of the 3 T cell receptor beta chains below was sequenced from the same sample in a study of shared clonotypes between healthy human individuals. Using immunoSEQ multiplex PCR, the repertoire was profiled, and TCRdb retains in-frame clones only, with some absent. The profile covers fewer than 700,000 clones, with roughly 96% appearing a single time and approximately 0.12% taken by the ten largest. CD45RO negativity and positive selection for CCR7 defined naive CD8 cells, a population that excluded terminally differentiated effector memory CD45RA+ cells. The sample consisted of naive CD8+ T cells sorted from blood. The receptors were sampled from a woman in her thirties in good health.

The chain recombines TRBV7-9 with TRBJ1-1, with D possibly being TRBD1 (5 bases). Germline assignment: CDR1 SEHNR and CDR2 FQNEAQ (reference sequence). CDR3 length equals 14 residues. V dropped 6 bases and J dropped 6 bases, with 17 bases sitting between them. In nucleotides, the CDR3 is TGTGCCAGCAGACCGGATAGGGGAAACGCTGAAGCTTTCTTT. As protein: CASRPDRGNAEAFF.

V is TRBV27 and J is TRBJ1-1; D is uncertain. Looked up from germline, CDR1 is MNHEY and CDR2 is SMNVEV (reference sequence). The CDR3 consists of 14 residues. V was trimmed by 3 bases and J by 6 bases, leaving 14 bases between them. In DNA, the CDR3 is TGTGCCAGCAGTTTTAATTCCGCAGGTTCTGAAGCTTTCTTT. Translation gives CASSFNSAGSEAFF.

The V gene is TRBV27, the J gene TRBJ2-5, with a possible D match to TRBD2 (5 bases). The DNA end is a closer match to TRBJ2-7, so the J assignment may be wrong. The CDR3 is 15 amino acids. The V gene's germline CDR1 is MNHEY and CDR2 SMNVEV (reference sequence). The CDR3 nucleotides read TGTGCCAGCAGCCGACCGGGGTCAAGGGCCTACGAGCAGTACTTC. Translating it yields CASSRPGSRAYEQYF.